This T cell receptor beta chain comes out of a study of cytomegalovirus exposure and HLA in healthy donors. Germline CDR1 is MNHEY and CDR2 is SMNVEV (reference sequence). The CDR3 extends over 18 amino acids. J lost 1 base, V lost 5 bases, and 12 bases had no gene match. Sequencing used immunoSEQ multiplex PCR; TCRdb keeps in-frame clones, though not all of them. This sample carries roughly 150,000 clones, 89% of them seen once, and the ten largest clones take 10%. Sequenced sample: PBMCs. The receptor was isolated from a young woman in good health and CMV-seropositive. The chain links TRBV27 to TRBJ2-2; TRBD2 agrees at 8 bases. The CDR3 spells CASSTIRLALQNTGELFF. The DNA for the CDR3 is TGTGCCAGCAGTACGATTAGACTAGCGCTACAGAACACCGGGGAGCTGTTTTTT.